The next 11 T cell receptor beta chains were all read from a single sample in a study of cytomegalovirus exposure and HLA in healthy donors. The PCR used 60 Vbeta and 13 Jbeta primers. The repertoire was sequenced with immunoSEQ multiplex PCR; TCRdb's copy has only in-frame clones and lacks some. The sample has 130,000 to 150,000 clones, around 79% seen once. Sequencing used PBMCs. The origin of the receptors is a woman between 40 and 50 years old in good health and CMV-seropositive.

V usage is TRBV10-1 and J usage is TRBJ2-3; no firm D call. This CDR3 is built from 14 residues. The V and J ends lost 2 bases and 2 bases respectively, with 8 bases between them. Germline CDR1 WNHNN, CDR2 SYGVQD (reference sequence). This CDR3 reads CASSENVDTDTQYF. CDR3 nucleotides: TGCGCCAGCAGTGAGAATGTAGACACAGATACGCAGTATTTT.

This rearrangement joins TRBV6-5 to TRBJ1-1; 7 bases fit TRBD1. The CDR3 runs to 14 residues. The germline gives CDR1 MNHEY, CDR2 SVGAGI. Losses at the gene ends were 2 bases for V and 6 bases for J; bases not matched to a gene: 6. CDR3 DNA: TGTGCCAGCAGTTACCGGACAGGACGCGCTGAAGCTTTCTTT. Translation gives CASSYRTGRAEAFF.

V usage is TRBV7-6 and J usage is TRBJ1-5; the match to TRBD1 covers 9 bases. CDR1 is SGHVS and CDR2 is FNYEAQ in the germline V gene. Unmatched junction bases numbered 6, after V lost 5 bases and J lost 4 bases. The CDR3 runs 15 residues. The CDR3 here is CASSQGQGGNQPQHF. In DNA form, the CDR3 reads TGTGCCAGCAGCCAGGGACAGGGCGGAAATCAGCCCCAGCATTTT.

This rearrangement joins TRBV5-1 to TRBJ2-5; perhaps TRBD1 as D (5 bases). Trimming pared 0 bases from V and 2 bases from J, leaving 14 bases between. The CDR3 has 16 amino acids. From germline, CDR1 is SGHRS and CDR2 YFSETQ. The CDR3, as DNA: TGCGCCAGCAGCTTGGGGACAAACTCCCCTCAAGAGACCCAGTACTTC. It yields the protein CASSLGTNSPQETQYF.

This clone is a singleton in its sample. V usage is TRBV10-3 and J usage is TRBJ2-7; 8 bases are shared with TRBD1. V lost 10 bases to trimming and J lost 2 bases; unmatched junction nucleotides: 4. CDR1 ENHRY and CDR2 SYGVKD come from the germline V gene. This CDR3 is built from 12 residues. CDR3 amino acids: CASTTGAYEQYF. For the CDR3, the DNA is TGTGCCAGCACGACAGGGGCCTACGAGCAGTACTTC.

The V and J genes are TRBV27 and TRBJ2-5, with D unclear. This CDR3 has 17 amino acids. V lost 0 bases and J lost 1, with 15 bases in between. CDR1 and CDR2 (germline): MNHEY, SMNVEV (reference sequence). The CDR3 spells CASSLSAITQIQETQYF. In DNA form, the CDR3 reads TGTGCCAGCAGTTTATCCGCCATTACCCAGATCCAAGAGACCCAGTACTTC.

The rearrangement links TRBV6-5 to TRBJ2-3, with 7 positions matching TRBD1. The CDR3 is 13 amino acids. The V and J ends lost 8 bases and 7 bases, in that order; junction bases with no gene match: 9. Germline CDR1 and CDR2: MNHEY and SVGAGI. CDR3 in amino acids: CASSGTDPYTQYF. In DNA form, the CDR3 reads TGTGCCAGCTCGGGGACAGACCCATATACGCAGTATTTT.

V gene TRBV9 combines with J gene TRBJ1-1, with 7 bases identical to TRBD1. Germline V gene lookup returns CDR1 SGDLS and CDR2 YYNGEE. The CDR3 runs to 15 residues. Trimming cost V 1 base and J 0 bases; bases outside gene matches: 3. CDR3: CASSVPTGVNTEAFF. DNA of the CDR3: TGTGCCAGCAGCGTACCTACAGGGGTGAACACTGAAGCTTTCTTT.

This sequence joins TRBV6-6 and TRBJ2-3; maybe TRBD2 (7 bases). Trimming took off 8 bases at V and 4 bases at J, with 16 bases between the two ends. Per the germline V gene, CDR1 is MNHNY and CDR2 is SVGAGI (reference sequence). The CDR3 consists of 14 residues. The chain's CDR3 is CASGTWGGADTQYF. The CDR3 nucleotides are TGTGCCAGCGGGACATGGGGGGGGGCAGATACGCAGTATTTT.

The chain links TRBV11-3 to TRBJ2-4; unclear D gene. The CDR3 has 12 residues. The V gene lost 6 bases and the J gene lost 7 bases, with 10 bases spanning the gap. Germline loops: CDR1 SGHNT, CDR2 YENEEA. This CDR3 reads CASSSGSNIQYF. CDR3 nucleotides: TGTGCCAGCAGTTCCGGGTCCAACATTCAGTACTTC.

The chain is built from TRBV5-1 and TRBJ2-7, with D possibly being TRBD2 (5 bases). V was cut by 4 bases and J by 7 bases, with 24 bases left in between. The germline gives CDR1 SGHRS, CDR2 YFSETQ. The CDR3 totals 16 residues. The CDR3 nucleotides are TGCGCCAGCAGCCGTGGGATGGGCCAGTCATCGGGGGAGCAGTACTTC. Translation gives CASSRGMGQSSGEQYF.